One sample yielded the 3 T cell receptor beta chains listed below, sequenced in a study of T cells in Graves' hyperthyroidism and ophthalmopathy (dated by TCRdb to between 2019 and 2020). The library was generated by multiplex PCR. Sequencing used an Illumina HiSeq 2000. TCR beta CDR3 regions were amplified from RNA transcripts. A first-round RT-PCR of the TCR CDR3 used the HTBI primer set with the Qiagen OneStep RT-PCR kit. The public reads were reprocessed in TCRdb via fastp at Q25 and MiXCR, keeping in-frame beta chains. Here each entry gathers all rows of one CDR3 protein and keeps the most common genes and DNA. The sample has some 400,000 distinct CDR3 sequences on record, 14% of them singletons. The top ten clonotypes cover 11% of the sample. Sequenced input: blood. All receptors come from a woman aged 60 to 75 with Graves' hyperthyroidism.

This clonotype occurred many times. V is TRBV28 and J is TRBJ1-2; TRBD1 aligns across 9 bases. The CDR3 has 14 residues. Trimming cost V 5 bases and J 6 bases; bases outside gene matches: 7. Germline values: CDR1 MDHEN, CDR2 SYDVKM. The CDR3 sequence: CASSGGQGVNGYTF. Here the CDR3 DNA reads TGTGCCAGCAGTGGGGGACAGGGAGTGAATGGCTACACCTTC.

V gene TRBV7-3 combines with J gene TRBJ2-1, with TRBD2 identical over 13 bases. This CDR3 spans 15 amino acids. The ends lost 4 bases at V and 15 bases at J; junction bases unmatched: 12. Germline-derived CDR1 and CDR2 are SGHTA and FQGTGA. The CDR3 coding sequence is TGTGCCAGCAGCTGCCCTGACCCGACTAGCGGGAGGCTGTTCTTC. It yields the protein CASSCPDPTSGRLFF.

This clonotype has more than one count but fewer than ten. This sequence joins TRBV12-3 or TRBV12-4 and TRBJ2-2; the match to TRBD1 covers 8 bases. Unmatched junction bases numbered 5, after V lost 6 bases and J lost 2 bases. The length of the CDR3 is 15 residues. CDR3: CASSSGGSNTGELFF. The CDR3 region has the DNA TGTGCCAGCAGCTCAGGGGGCTCTAACACCGGGGAGCTGTTTTTT.